The 9 T cell receptor beta chains below were found in one sample sequenced in a study of blood T cells in healthy people across ages. Using a J-beta primer mix together with a sample-barcoded 5' primer, a second PCR was run for roughly 6 to 12 cycles. TCRdb re-called the 5' RACE reads through MiXCR, storing one row per CDR3 protein. Of 590,000 or so distinct CDR3 sequences listed, less than 35% are singletons. The sample comprised blood. The receptors stem from a woman aged 80 or over in good health.

In its sample, this clonotype was seen a few times. A read error may explain this, as a much larger clone is one base away. The V call is TRBV20-1, the J call TRBJ2-5; the D call may be TRBD1 or TRBD2 (5 bases each). Germline loops: CDR1 DFQATT, CDR2 SNEGSKA (reference sequence). The CDR3 consists of 13 residues. Trimming left V 3 bases short and J 11 bases short, with 19 bases between. CDR3 amino acids: CSASGAGYNEQYF. The DNA for the CDR3 is TGCAGTGCTAGTGGGGCGGGTTACAATGAGCAGTACTTC.

The chain employs TRBV30 and TRBJ2-7, with D possibly being TRBD2 (5 bases). The ends were cut back, 1 base at V and 4 bases at J, with 11 bases in the middle. CDR3 length equals 13 residues. The germline V gene has CDR1 GTSNPN and CDR2 SVGIG (reference sequence). This CDR3 reads CAWSGGRDYEQYF. CDR3 DNA sequence: TGTGCCTGGAGTGGAGGACGGGATTACGAGCAGTACTTC. Combining the CDR3 with reference TRBV30 and TRBJ2-7 gives the whole variable domain SQTIHQWPATLVQPVGSPLSLECTVEGTSNPNLYWYRQAAGRGLQLLFYSVGIGQISSEVPQNLSASRPQDRQFILSSKKLLLSDSGFYLCAWSGGRDYEQYFGPGTRLTVT.

As regards this clonotype: Just one base apart from a much larger clone, this may be a read error. The V gene is TRBV20-1, the J gene TRBJ2-5; D tentatively reads TRBD1 or TRBD2 (5 bases each). V was cut by 3 bases and J by 2 bases, with 10 bases left in between. Germline V gene lookup returns CDR1 DFQATT and CDR2 SNEGSKA (reference sequence). This CDR3 has 13 residues. The chain's CDR3 is CSASEGPQETQYF. CDR3 DNA sequence: TGCAGTGCTAGTGAGGGACCTCAAGAGACCCAGTACTTC.

This rearrangement joins TRBV6-1 to TRBJ1-1; a weak D match, TRBD1 (5 bases). V shed 0 bases and J shed 5 bases, with 13 bases lying between them. This CDR3 contains 15 residues. The germline V gene encodes CDR1 MNHNS and CDR2 SASEGT. The DNA for the CDR3 is TGTGCCAGCAGTGAAGCGCCGGGACGACTAACTGAAGCTTTCTTT. Residues: CASSEAPGRLTEAFF.

This clonotype was found once. The chain couples TRBV7-2 to TRBJ2-7, with D tentatively TRBD1 (6 bases). The DNA end lines up better with TRBJ2-5; the J call may be wrong. The CDR3 loop spans 14 amino acids. Germline CDR1 reads SGHTA; CDR2 reads FQGNSA. The CDR3 DNA is TGTGCCAGCAGCCCGGGACATAACCAAGAGACCCAGTACTTC. This gives the protein CASSPGHNQETQYF.

The chain links TRBV28 to TRBJ1-2, with D possibly matching TRBD1 (6 bases). Trimming removed 5 bases at V and 2 bases at J, with 15 bases between. The CDR3 has 15 residues. Germline V gene data show CDR1 as MDHEN and CDR2 as SYDVKM. The CDR3 reads CASSPLRGGNYGYTF. The CDR3 region has the DNA TGTGCCAGCAGTCCCCTGAGGGGGGGGAACTATGGCTACACCTTC.

This clonotype was seen ten or more times. The rearrangement joins TRBV15 to TRBJ2-3; 8 bases line up with TRBD1. Per the germline V gene, CDR1 is LNHNV and CDR2 is YYDKDF (reference sequence). The ends lost 4 bases at V and 6 bases at J; junction bases unmatched: 9. There are 15 residues in the CDR3. DNA of the CDR3: TGTGCCACCAGCAAAAATACAGGGGGTGGGGATACGCAGTATTTT. It translates to CATSKNTGGGDTQYF.

Regarding this clonotype: A much larger clone differs by one base, so this may be a read error. The rearrangement uses TRBV6-1 and TRBJ2-1; D is possibly TRBD1 (6 bases). The J call may be mistaken, given a closer DNA end match to TRBJ2-7. Per the germline V gene, CDR1 is MNHNS and CDR2 is SASEGT. The length of the CDR3 is 15 residues. The chain's CDR3 is CASSEAGQGYNEQYF. For the CDR3, the DNA is TGTGCCAGCAGTGAAGCAGGTCAGGGGTACAATGAGCAGTACTTC.

This clonotype has at least ten counts. The chain carries TRBV5-1 and TRBJ2-5, with TRBD2 as a possible D gene (6 bases). There are 17 residues in the CDR3. Germline CDR1 reads SGHRS; CDR2 reads YFSETQ. Deletions cut 1 base from V and 2 bases from J, with 18 bases between. CDR3 bases: TGCGCCAGCAGCTTGACCGGGGGAACCCTGCTACAAGAGACCCAGTACTTC. Translation: CASSLTGGTLLQETQYF.